This is a list of T cell receptor beta chains from one sample in a study of spatial heterogeneity in lung cancer. TCRdb reprocessed the 5' RACE reads via MiXCR and lists one record per CDR3 protein. The data contain roughly 79,000 distinct CDR3 sequences, approximately 12% of them seen just once; the ten biggest clones take up roughly 4.5%. This specimen consisted of PBMCs, obtained at surgery. These receptor sequences come from a male donor with early-stage non-small cell lung cancer. The CDR3 runs from the conserved cysteine through the conserved F or W. D genes are given only for firm matches. Expanded clones get a size class; other rows say once, few or many, or leave the size out.

TGTGCCAGCAGGTTACCGGGACTAGCGGGGGGTAGCTCCTACGAGCAGTACTTC	CASRLPGLAGGSSYEQYF	TRBD2	few	TRBV6-2/TRBV6-3	TRBJ2-7
TGCGCCAGCAGTGCGTCCTACGAGCAGTACTTC	CASSASYEQYF	.	.	TRBV10-1	TRBJ2-7
TGCAGTGCTAGAGATAAGGGGGGGGGCCTATACAATGAGCAGTTCTTC	CSARDKGGGLYNEQFF	.	.	TRBV20-1	TRBJ2-1
TGCAGCATATACGGGACAGGGGAAACCTACGAGCAGTACTTC	CSIYGTGETYEQYF	TRBD1	few	TRBV29-1	TRBJ2-7
TGCGCCAGCTTTGAGGCGGGATTCACAGATACGCAGTATTTT	CASFEAGFTDTQYF	.	.	TRBV5-1	TRBJ2-3
TGTGCCAGCAGCTTGGGACTAGCGGGGTCCTACGAGCAGTACTTC	CASSLGLAGSYEQYF	TRBD2	few	TRBV3-1	TRBJ2-7
TGTGCCAGCAGCGGACAGGGCGAGCAGTACTTC	CASSGQGEQYF	TRBD1	few	TRBV7-9	TRBJ2-7
TGTGCCAGCAGTGGAGCGGGGGGGCTTAGGGAGCAGTTCTTC	CASSGAGGLREQFF	TRBD2	few	TRBV2	TRBJ2-1
TGCAGCGTTGAAATCACCGGGACACCTTCCGAGGGCTACACCTTC	CSVEITGTPSEGYTF	.	.	TRBV29-1	TRBJ1-2
TGTGCCAGCAGCTCTCCGGGAACATACTATGGCTACACCTTC	CASSSPGTYYGYTF	.	.	TRBV5-5	TRBJ1-2
TGCAGCGTTTCCCCCCTTAGGACAAGTCGGCAGGATGGCTACACCTTC	CSVSPLRTSRQDGYTF	.	.	TRBV29-1	TRBJ1-2
TGTGCCAGCAGCCAAGGACGGGGGAGGACTGAAGCTTTCTTT	CASSQGRGRTEAFF	.	.	TRBV3-1	TRBJ1-1
TGTGCCAGCAGCTTGAAACCCTCCAAAGGCATGAACACTGAAGCTTTCTTT	CASSLKPSKGMNTEAFF	.	.	TRBV5-6	TRBJ1-1
TGTGCCAGCAGCTTAGATGGGGCGGGCGCGAACACCGGGGAGCTGTTTTTT	CASSLDGAGANTGELFF	.	.	TRBV11-2	TRBJ2-2
TGTGCCAGCAGGGCAGGGGTTTATGAGCAGTTCTTC	CASRAGVYEQFF	.	few	TRBV12-3/TRBV12-4	TRBJ2-1
TGCAGTGCTAGAGGGGGGCGGGAGGCGATAGAGACCCAGTACTTC	CSARGGREAIETQYF	TRBD2	.	TRBV20-1	TRBJ2-5
TGTGCCAGCAGCCCCGGGGGGGGGGCTAGGGAGACCCAGTACTTC	CASSPGGGARETQYF	TRBD2	few	TRBV3-1	TRBJ2-5
TGTGCCAGCAGCTTAGTCCCAGGGGCCCTCCACTTT	CASSLVPGALHF	.	many	TRBV7-8	TRBJ1-6
TGTGCCAGCAGTTTGTATCAGGTCTCTGAAGCTTTCTTT	CASSLYQVSEAFF	.	few	TRBV12-3/TRBV12-4	TRBJ1-1
TGTGCCTGGAGTAAGAGGGGAAATTCACCCCTCCACTTT	CAWSKRGNSPLHF	.	few	TRBV30	TRBJ1-6
TGCAGTGCGATACCTAACGGGGATTCACCCCTCCACTTT	CSAIPNGDSPLHF	.	.	TRBV20-1	TRBJ1-6
TGTGCCAGCAGTTTAAATTACCAAAATAACTATGGCTACACCTTC	CASSLNYQNNYGYTF	.	many	TRBV7-8	TRBJ1-2
TGCAGCGTTGAAAAATCACCTCAAGAGACCCAGTACTTC	CSVEKSPQETQYF	.	.	TRBV29-1	TRBJ2-5
TGTGCCATCAGGACAGGGGCTAACACCGGGGAGCTGTTTTTT	CAIRTGANTGELFF	TRBD1	.	TRBV10-3	TRBJ2-2
TGTGCCATCAGTATTGCCGGGGGGCAGGGAGATACGCAGTATTTT	CAISIAGGQGDTQYF	.	few	TRBV10-3	TRBJ2-3
TGTGCCAGCAGCCCAACGGGATCTGGGGCCAACGTCCTGACTTTC	CASSPTGSGANVLTF	.	.	TRBV5-6	TRBJ2-6
TGCAGTGCTAGAGTGGAGCTAGGCACAGATACGCAGTATTTT	CSARVELGTDTQYF	.	many	TRBV20-1	TRBJ2-3
TGTGCCAGCAGCTCCCGGACTAGCGGGAGTGTAGAGACCCAGTACTTC	CASSSRTSGSVETQYF	TRBD2	.	TRBV7-2	TRBJ2-5
TGTGCCAGCAGCTCACAGGGTGTGAACACTGAAGCTTTCTTT	CASSSQGVNTEAFF	.	many	TRBV7-9	TRBJ1-1